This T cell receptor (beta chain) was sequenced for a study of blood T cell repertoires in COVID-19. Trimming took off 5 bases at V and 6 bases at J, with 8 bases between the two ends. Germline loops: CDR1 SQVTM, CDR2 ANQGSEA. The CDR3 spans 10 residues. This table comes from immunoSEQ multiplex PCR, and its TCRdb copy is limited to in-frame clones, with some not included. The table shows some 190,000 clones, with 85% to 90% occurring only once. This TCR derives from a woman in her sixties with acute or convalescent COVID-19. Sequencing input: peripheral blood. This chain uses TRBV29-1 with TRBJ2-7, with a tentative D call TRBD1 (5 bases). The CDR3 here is CSVRQGEQYF. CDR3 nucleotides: TGCAGCGTTCGGCAGGGCGAGCAGTACTTC.